The subject of this entry is one T cell receptor beta chain. Antigen specificity is unknown. The data derive from a study of T cell responses to AZD1222 COVID-19 vaccine. Study findings and constraints: Vaccine-related CD4 TCRs covered spike, predominating at 160-218 and 743-854. Clonal diversity was possibly underestimated, and the donors were mostly white British, with more females.

TCRdb's table, derived via immunoSEQ multiplex PCR, lists solely in-frame clones and lacks some. The sample records about 150,000 clones, roughly 92% being singletons. V was clipped by 5 bases and J by 4 bases, with 23 bases between them. The CDR3 is made up of 17 amino acids. The germline V gene has CDR1 SGHTA and CDR2 FQGNSA. V usage is TRBV7-2 and J usage is TRBJ1-2; tentative D call: TRBD1 (5 bases). The TCR originated in an adult in good health. Sample: peripheral blood, taken on day 0 of AZD1222 vaccination. CDR3 in amino acids: CASSPVRVGRDGYGYTF. The CDR3 nucleotides are TGTGCCAGCAGCCCCGTCCGCGTGGGCAGGGATGGCTATGGCTACACCTTC. Full variable domain (missing parts from reference TRBV7-2 and TRBJ1-2): GAGVSQSPSNKVTEKGKDVELRCDPISGHTALYWYRQSLGQGLEFLIYFQGNSAPDKSGLPSDRFSAERTGGSVSTLTIQRTQQEDSAVYLCASSPVRVGRDGYGYTFGSGTRLTVV.